This entry describes one TCR beta chain. Here immunoSEQ multiplex PCR was the method, and the copy in TCRdb shows in-frame clones only, minus some. The table records 3,500 to 4,000 clones, roughly 80% of them present only once. This sample stems from a study of immune evolution from preneoplasia to lung adenocarcinoma. Sequences were obtained from FFPE minimally invasive lung adenocarcinoma tissue. This TCR derives from a person aged 60 to 80 with lung adenocarcinoma.

This chain's CDR3 is CASSLAEAGEGEKLFF. The CDR3 region has the DNA TGTGCCAGCAGCTTAGCTGAGGCAGGGGAGGGAGAAAAACTGTTTTTT. The chain is built from TRBV7-6 and TRBJ1-4; weak D call: TRBD1 (6 bases). The CDR3 contains 16 residues. Trimming took off 0 bases at V and 8 bases at J, with 16 bases between the two ends. CDR1 and CDR2 from the germline V gene are SGHVS and FNYEAQ.